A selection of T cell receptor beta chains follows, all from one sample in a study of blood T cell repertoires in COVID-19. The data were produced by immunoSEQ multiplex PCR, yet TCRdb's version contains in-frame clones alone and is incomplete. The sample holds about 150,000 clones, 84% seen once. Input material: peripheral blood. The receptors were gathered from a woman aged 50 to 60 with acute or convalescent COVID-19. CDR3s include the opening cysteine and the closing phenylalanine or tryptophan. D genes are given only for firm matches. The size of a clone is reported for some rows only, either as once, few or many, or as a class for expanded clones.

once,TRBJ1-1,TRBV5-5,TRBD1,CASSLGRDRGNTEAFF,TGTGCCAGCAGCTTGGGGAGGGACAGGGGAAACACTGAAGCTTTCTTT
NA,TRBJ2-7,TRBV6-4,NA,CASRRRSYEQYF,TGTGCCAGCAGGCGGCGCTCCTACGAGCAGTACTTC
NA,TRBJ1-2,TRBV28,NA,CASSPLDGGYGYTF,TGTGCCAGCAGTCCCCTGGATGGCGGCTATGGCTACACCTTC
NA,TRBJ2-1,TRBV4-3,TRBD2,CASSQAHSGGANEQFF,TGCGCCAGCAGCCAAGCCCACAGCGGGGGGGCTAATGAGCAGTTCTTC
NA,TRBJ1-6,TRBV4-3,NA,CASSQERAAYNSPLHF,TGCGCCAGCAGCCAAGAGCGGGCAGCGTATAATTCACCCCTCCACTTT
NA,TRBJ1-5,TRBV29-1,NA,CSVAPGAGNQPQHF,TGCAGCGTTGCCCCAGGGGCTGGGAATCAGCCCCAGCATTTT
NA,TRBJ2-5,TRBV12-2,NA,CASRLRDQKRDPSTQYF,TGTGCAAGTCGCTTGAGAGACCAAAAACGGGATCCGAGCACCCAGTACTTC
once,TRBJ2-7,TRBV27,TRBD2,CASRSSGRRYEQYF,TGTGCCAGCAGGTCTAGCGGGAGGCGGTACGAGCAGTACTTC
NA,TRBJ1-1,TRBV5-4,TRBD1,CASSFNRGGGNTEAFF,TGTGCCAGCAGCTTTAACAGGGGTGGAGGGAACACTGAAGCTTTCTTT
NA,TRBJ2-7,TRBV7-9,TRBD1,CASSGPGTGNYEQYF,TGTGCCAGCAGCGGGCCCGGGACAGGGAACTACGAGCAGTACTTC
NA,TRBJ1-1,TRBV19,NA,CASSYSMNTEAFF,TGTGCCAGTAGTTACAGTATGAACACTGAAGCTTTCTTT
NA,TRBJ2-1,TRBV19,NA,CASSIVGVYGEQFF,TGTGCCAGTAGTATAGTAGGGGTCTACGGTGAGCAGTTCTTC
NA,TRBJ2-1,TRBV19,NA,CASSPGLYNEQFF,TGTGCCAGTAGTCCCGGACTCTACAATGAGCAGTTCTTC
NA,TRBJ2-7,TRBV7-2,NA,CASSLGLAGYEQYF,TGTGCCAGCAGCTTAGGGTTGGCAGGGTACGAGCAGTACTTC
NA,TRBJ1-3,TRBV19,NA,CASSMGTGTTYSGNTIYF,TGTGCCAGTAGTATGGGAACCGGGACAACATACTCTGGAAACACCATATATTTT